This T cell receptor beta chain came from a study of blood T cell repertoires in COVID-19. Study details: COVID-19 samples collected from the United States, Italy and Spain covered acute and convalescent phases. The analysed material was cDNA or gDNA that came from T cells, B-cell-depleted T cells, or PBMCs.

The CDR3 spans 14 residues. Germline CDR1 reads MNHNY; CDR2 reads SVGAGI (reference sequence). Unmatched junction bases numbered 6, after V lost 5 bases and J lost 2 bases. Study processing details: Amplified reference gene primers provided the basis for estimating nucleated cell counts. This table comes from immunoSEQ multiplex PCR, and its TCRdb copy is limited to in-frame clones, with some not included. Clone size and V and J calls were adopted from that table, with D and trimming inferred from the DNA. The sample consists of about 300,000 clones, 83% of them appearing once. The sequence was obtained from a woman in her fifties or sixties who had recovered from COVID-19. V usage is TRBV6-6 and J usage is TRBJ2-7; TRBD1 matches at 7 bases. The sequencing input was peripheral blood. CDR3: CASSHRQGAYEQYF. The CDR3 coding sequence is TGTGCCAGCAGTCATCGACAGGGAGCCTACGAGCAGTACTTC.